Below, 23 T cell receptor beta chains from the same sample are listed, as sequenced in a study of cytomegalovirus exposure and HLA in healthy donors. PCR was performed using 60 Vbeta and 13 Jbeta primers. Data came from immunoSEQ multiplex PCR; TCRdb stores just in-frame clones and leaves some out. The repertoire holds 75,000 to 95,000 clones, with around 69% as singletons. The sample was PBMCs. The receptor source for this set is a man aged 25 to 45 in good health and CMV-seronegative.

The genes are TRBV19 and TRBJ1-1, with TRBD1 matching 7 bases. V shed 3 bases, J shed 5 bases, and the junction held 6 bases outside the gene matches. Germline-derived CDR1 and CDR2 are LNHDA and SQIVND (reference sequence). The CDR3 loop spans 14 amino acids. This CDR3 reads CASSISGGWTEAFF. In DNA form, the CDR3 reads TGTGCCAGTAGTATTTCAGGGGGATGGACTGAAGCTTTCTTT.

The V gene is TRBV7-8, the J gene TRBJ2-7; TRBD1 matches 8 bases. The CDR3 loop spans 13 amino acids. Looked up from germline, CDR1 is SGHVS and CDR2 is FQNEAQ. J lost 1 base, V lost 4 bases, and 0 bases had no gene match. DNA of the CDR3: TGTGCCAGCAGCTGGGACAGGTCCTACGAGCAGTACTTC. It encodes CASSWDRSYEQYF.

The chain carries TRBV4-1 and TRBJ1-5; D remains ambiguous. Trimming pared 1 base from V and 0 bases from J, leaving 13 bases between. This CDR3 contains 17 residues. Germline assignment: CDR1 MGHRA and CDR2 YSYEKL. This CDR3 is CASSQAADYFSNQPQHF. The CDR3 region has the DNA TGCGCCAGCAGCCAAGCGGCGGACTATTTTAGCAATCAGCCCCAGCATTTT.

To note about this clone: The junction differs from germline at one of its ends, possibly a read error. This rearrangement joins TRBV7-7 to TRBJ2-7, with D possibly being TRBD1 (8 bases). The germline gives CDR1 SSHAT, CDR2 FNYEAQ (reference sequence). The CDR3 consists of 16 residues. CDR3 loop: CASSLGVGDRTSEQYF. CDR3 bases: TGTGCTAGCAGCTTAGGGGTAGGGGACAGGACTAGCGAGCAGTACTTC.

This clone has just a few counts. The chain uses TRBV7-2 and TRBJ1-2; D is perhaps TRBD1 (5 bases). The CDR3 consists of 16 residues. Per the germline V gene, CDR1 is SGHTA and CDR2 is FQGNSA. The germline V and J ends were trimmed by 1 base and 4 bases, with 16 bases remaining between them. CDR3 DNA sequence: TGTGCCAGCAGCTTAGGACAGCGATCTTTCCCCTATGGCTACACCTTC. This gives the protein CASSLGQRSFPYGYTF.

J is TRBJ1-1 and V is TRBV27; no clear D. Germline V gene sequence: CDR1 MNHEY, CDR2 SMNVEV (reference sequence). This CDR3 is built from 14 residues. Trimming left V 5 bases short and J 1 base short, with 11 bases between. In DNA form, the CDR3 reads TGTGCCAGCAGTAAGGGAGTGAAGAACACTGAAGCTTTCTTT. Its translation: CASSKGVKNTEAFF.

The count of this clone is one. V gene TRBV9 combines with J gene TRBJ2-7, with 8 bases fitting TRBD1. Germline V gene data show CDR1 as SGDLS and CDR2 as YYNGEE. The CDR3 loop spans 24 amino acids. J was trimmed by 3 bases and V by 0 bases; bases with no gene match: 32. The CDR3 coding sequence is TGTGCCAGCAGCGTAGAGCACCAACTCCCTCCGACAGGACAGGGAGAGAACGACGACTACGAGCAGTACTTC. Protein sequence: CASSVEHQLPPTGQGENDDYEQYF. Supplemented by reference TRBV9 and TRBJ2-7, the full variable domain reads DSGVTQTPKHLITATGQRVTLRCSPRSGDLSVYWYQQSLDQGLQFLIQYYNGEERAKGNILERFSAQQFPDLHSELNLSSLELGDSALYFCASSVEHQLPPTGQGENDDYEQYFGPGTRLTVT.

The chain combines TRBV4-3 with TRBJ2-2; a weak D match, TRBD2 (6 bases). V was shortened by 2 bases and J by 6 bases, with 19 bases between the two germline ends. Germline assignment: CDR1 LGHNA and CDR2 YSLEER. The CDR3 runs 17 residues. This CDR3 reads CASSQSSGGIVAGELFF. The CDR3 DNA is TGCGCCAGCAGCCAAAGTTCCGGAGGGATCGTGGCCGGGGAGCTGTTTTTT.

The chain recombines TRBV5-1 with TRBJ2-3, with unresolved D. The CDR3 consists of 11 residues. V shed 7 bases and J shed 6 bases, with 9 bases lying between them. The V gene's germline CDR1 is SGHRS and CDR2 YFSETQ. The CDR3 protein is CASGAVDTQYF. The DNA for the CDR3 is TGCGCCAGCGGAGCTGTGGATACGCAGTATTTT. The full variable domain, rest sourced from reference TRBV5-1 and TRBJ2-3, is KAGVTQTPRYLIKTRGQQVTLSCSPISGHRSVSWYQQTPGQGLQFLFEYFSETQRNKGNFPGRFSGRQFSNSRSEMNVSTLELGDSALYLCASGAVDTQYFGPGTRLTVL.

This clone was counted between two and nine times. One end of the junction varies from germline; a read error may be responsible. This chain joins TRBV7-7 and TRBJ2-3, with 12 nucleotides matching TRBD2. The CDR3 loop spans 15 amino acids. The V gene's germline CDR1 is SSHAT and CDR2 FNYEAQ (reference sequence). The CDR3 here is CASSELAGGPDTQYF. In DNA, the CDR3 is TGTGCTAGCAGCGAGCTAGCGGGGGGGCCAGATACGCAGTATTTT.

This clone was recorded a few times. The chain recombines TRBV10-3 with TRBJ2-1; D ambiguous. CDR3 length: 17 amino acids. Germline V gene sequence: CDR1 ENHRY, CDR2 SYGVKD. The V and J ends lost 6 bases and 8 bases respectively, with 26 bases between them. The CDR3 protein is CAISSEPHPSGFDEQFF. The CDR3 nucleotides read TGTGCCATCAGCTCTGAGCCCCATCCGAGTGGTTTCGATGAGCAGTTCTTC.

Only a few counts were recorded for this clone. The V call is TRBV10-1, the J call TRBJ2-5; TRBD2 matches 9 bases. The CDR3 has 16 residues. Germline-derived CDR1 and CDR2 are WNHNN and SYGVQD (reference sequence). The V segment lost 6 bases and the J segment 1 base; nucleotides outside the gene matches: 9. The CDR3 DNA follows: TGCGCCAGCAGCCGAGGGGTAGCGGGGGCCCAAGAGACCCAGTACTTC. Its translation: CASSRGVAGAQETQYF.

This clone has just a few counts. V is TRBV29-1 and J is TRBJ2-5; the match to TRBD1 covers 10 bases. Germline lookup yields CDR1 SQVTM and CDR2 ANQGSEA. This CDR3 comprises 12 residues. V gave up 7 bases and J gave up 4 bases; unmatched junction bases: 3. The CDR3 region has the DNA TGCAGCGGAGGACAGGGGGTAGAGACCCAGTACTTC. Its protein is CSGGQGVETQYF.

CDR3 in DNA: TGCGCCAGCAGCCAAAACAGGGGAGTAGGTCAGCCCCAGCATTTT. Protein sequence: CASSQNRGVGQPQHF. The V and J genes are TRBV4-3 and TRBJ1-5, with TRBD1 matching over 7 bases. The CDR3 contains 15 residues. V lost 2 bases and J lost 6; bases outside the gene matches: 7. Per germline, CDR1 LGHNA and CDR2 YSLEER.

This clone was counted once. The rearrangement uses TRBV4-2 and TRBJ2-5, with 13 bases that match TRBD2. The J call may be incorrect, as the DNA end agrees better with TRBJ2-7. From germline, CDR1 is LGHNA and CDR2 YNFKEQ. The length of the CDR3 is 16 residues. The CDR3 here is CASSQPTSGGWYEQYF. The CDR3 DNA sequence: TGTGCCAGCAGCCAACCGACTAGCGGGGGGTGGTACGAGCAGTACTTC.

The chain has TRBV4-2 and TRBJ1-5, with D perhaps matching TRBD1 (5 bases). Germline values: CDR1 LGHNA, CDR2 YNFKEQ. The CDR3 has 15 amino acids. Trimming took off 0 bases at V and 1 base at J, with 7 bases between the two ends. CDR3 sequence (DNA): TGTGCCAGCAGCCAAGACAGGGTGAGCAATCAGCCCCAGCATTTT. This encodes CASSQDRVSNQPQHF.

This chain joins TRBV5-1 and TRBJ1-2, with D possibly TRBD1 on 5 matching bases. This CDR3 contains 12 residues. V lost 0 bases to trimming and J lost 7 bases, with 7 bases between them. Germline CDR1 is SGHRS and CDR2 is YFSETQ. Written as DNA, the CDR3 is TGCGCCAGCAGCTTGGGACAGTTTGGCTACACCTTC. Its protein product is CASSLGQFGYTF.

V usage is TRBV6-5 and J usage is TRBJ1-1, with D perhaps matching TRBD1 (5 bases). The V and J ends lost 0 bases and 5 bases respectively, with 13 bases between them. This CDR3 contains 15 residues. The germline V gene has CDR1 MNHEY and CDR2 SVGAGI. The CDR3 DNA reads TGTGCCAGCAGTTACTCGCCGACAGTCCCTACTGAAGCTTTCTTT. This sequence encodes CASSYSPTVPTEAFF.

The CDR3 DNA follows: TGTGCCAGTAGTATAGCCCTCGTGACTTGGGGCCGCGGCGATAACTATGGCTACACCTTC. Translation: CASSIALVTWGRGDNYGYTF. The chain uses TRBV19 and TRBJ1-2; tentative D call: TRBD1 (5 bases). Germline V CDR1 and CDR2: LNHDA, SQIVND (reference sequence). V dropped 1 base and J dropped 1 base, with 25 bases sitting between them. The CDR3 has 20 residues.

The V call is TRBV27, the J call TRBJ1-2; D gene uncertain. Germline V lookup: CDR1 MNHEY, CDR2 SMNVEV (reference sequence). Deletions cut 3 bases from V and 4 bases from J, with 12 bases between. This CDR3 region has 14 residues. The CDR3 here is CASSFTTTSYGYTF. The CDR3 region has the DNA TGTGCCAGCAGTTTCACCACAACATCCTATGGCTACACCTTC.

Details on this clone: This CDR3 is also generated by other DNA sequences in the sample. The chain links TRBV29-1 to TRBJ1-1, with 7 bases fitting TRBD1. The germline gives CDR1 SQVTM, CDR2 ANQGSEA. After removal of 7 bases from V and 0 bases from J, the junction contained 5 bases not matched to a gene. There are 13 residues in the CDR3. The CDR3 protein is CSARDRMNTEAFF. CDR3 bases: TGCAGCGCTAGGGACAGAATGAACACTGAAGCTTTCTTT.

CDR3: CAWDEAYSNQPQHF. CDR3 DNA: TGTGCCTGGGATGAGGCATATAGCAATCAGCCCCAGCATTTT. This chain connects TRBV30 to TRBJ1-5; D is undetermined. The CDR3 is made up of 14 amino acids. V was pared by 5 bases and J by 0 bases, with 11 bases between. Germline assignment: CDR1 GTSNPN and CDR2 SVGIG (reference sequence).

The chain combines TRBV5-1 with TRBJ2-2; D remains ambiguous. The CDR3 covers 13 residues. Per germline, CDR1 SGHRS and CDR2 YFSETQ. The V gene lost 0 bases and the J gene lost 7 bases, with 7 bases spanning the gap. This CDR3 is CASSLASGGELFF. The CDR3 DNA reads TGCGCCAGCAGCTTGGCGTCGGGCGGGGAGCTGTTTTTT.